These T cell receptor beta chains were read from a single sample in a study of T cell repertoires in cytomegalovirus infection. TCRdb re-called the reads with MiXCR, one entry per CDR3 protein. The sample lists roughly 720,000 distinct CDR3 sequences, about a third occurring once. Sequencing was carried out using PBMCs. These receptors all come from a human donor in good health (CMV status not recorded). Some clones in this sample may be carry-over from other donors' samples. CDR3s include the opening cysteine and the closing phenylalanine or tryptophan. The D gene is left open where the match is weak. Only part of the rows carry a size: once, few, many, or a class if the clone is expanded.

>-|few|TRBV7-6|TRBJ2-5
TGTGCCAGCAGCCCCTCCAGCATCCAAGAGACCCAGTACTTC
CASSPSSIQETQYF
>-|many|TRBV7-2|TRBJ1-5
TGTGCCAGCAGCTTAGGGGTAGACCAGCCCCAGCATTTT
CASSLGVDQPQHF
>-|few|TRBV10-3|TRBJ2-5
TGTGCCATCAGTGAAATTGACGAGACCCAGTACTTC
CAISEIDETQYF
>-|few|TRBV20-1|TRBJ1-5
TGCAGTGCTAGACCCCCCTTCGATTACCAGCCCCAGCATTTT
CSARPPFDYQPQHF
>-|-|TRBV10-3|TRBJ2-6
TGTGCCATCAGGCCCCATGCGTCTGGGGCCAACGTCCTGACTTTC
CAIRPHASGANVLTF
>-|-|TRBV2|TRBJ2-1
TGTGCCAGCAAAGACGGGACCGCTTACAATGAGCAGTTCTTC
CASKDGTAYNEQFF
>-|few|TRBV6-1|TRBJ1-5
TGTGCCAGCAGTGGCGGGACGTACACCAATCAGCCCCGGCATTTT
CASSGGTYTNQPRHF
>TRBD2|few|TRBV4-3|TRBJ2-1
TGCGCCAGCAGCCACAGGGTTCTAGCGGAGGCCTACAATGAGCAGTTCTTC
CASSHRVLAEAYNEQFF
>-|once|TRBV6-2/TRBV6-3|TRBJ2-2
TGTGCCAGCGGACCGACAGTTCGGGGCACCGGGGAGCTGTTTTTT
CASGPTVRGTGELFF
>-|few|TRBV20-1|TRBJ1-3
TGCAGTGCTAGACCTAAGGACGCCCGCTCTGGAAACACCATATATTTT
CSARPKDARSGNTIYF
>-|-|TRBV29-1|TRBJ2-3
TGCAGCGTTTCAGATACGCAGTATTTT
CSVSDTQYF
>-|many|TRBV7-8|TRBJ1-5
TGTGCCAGCAGCTTAGTTGGAGGTTCTAGCAATCAGCCCCAGCATTTT
CASSLVGGSSNQPQHF
>-|few|TRBV12-3/TRBV12-4|TRBJ2-2
TGTGCCAGCAGTTTAAGGCGGCCTACAACTGCCGGGGAGCTGTTTTTT
CASSLRRPTTAGELFF
>-|-|TRBV9|TRBJ1-1
TGTGCCAGCAGCGGGGGGACGTCGAACACTGAAGCTTTCTTT
CASSGGTSNTEAFF
>-|few|TRBV28|TRBJ2-7
TGTGCCAGCAGTTTGGCAGGGAAGTCCTACGAGCAGTACTTC
CASSLAGKSYEQYF
>-|-|TRBV27|TRBJ2-1
TGTGCCAGCAGTCCCCCCAGGCTAGCAAGGAATGAGCAGTTCTTC
CASSPPRLARNEQFF
>-|few|TRBV7-8|TRBJ1-2
TGTGCCAGCAGCTTAGGGGCAGGAGGGGTGAACTATGGCTACACCTTC
CASSLGAGGVNYGYTF
>-|-|TRBV4-1|TRBJ2-7
TGCGCCAGCAGCCAAGCTAGGGACTTGACCTACGAGCAGTACTTC
CASSQARDLTYEQYF
>TRBD1|-|TRBV20-1|TRBJ2-1
TGCAGTGCTAGTCGGACAGGGGGTAACCATGAGCAGTTCTTC
CSASRTGGNHEQFF
>-|once|TRBV5-1|TRBJ2-6
TGCGCCAGCAGCCCTGCGGACCGGACCCTCTCTGGGGCCAACGTCCTGACTTTC
CASSPADRTLSGANVLTF
>-|once|TRBV19|TRBJ1-5
TGTGCCAGTAGTATGGGGGGCGGTCAGCCCCAGCATTTT
CASSMGGGQPQHF
>TRBD2|-|TRBV7-2|TRBJ2-3
TGTGCCAGCAGCGAAGAAGGGACTAGAGGCCGGTCGCAGTATTTT
CASSEEGTRGRSQYF
>-|-|TRBV19|TRBJ2-3
TGTGCCAGTACCCCAGAAGGCAGGATCCGAGATACGCAGTATTTT
CASTPEGRIRDTQYF
>TRBD1|few|TRBV12-3/TRBV12-4|TRBJ1-2
TGTGCCAGCAGTGCTCCGACAGGGAAGTTCGGCTATGGCTACACCTTC
CASSAPTGKFGYGYTF
>-|-|TRBV28|TRBJ1-5
TGTGCCAGTACGTACAGGTCTCCTCAGGGACAGCCCCAGCATTTT
CASTYRSPQGQPQHF
>-|few|TRBV27|TRBJ1-3
TGTGCCAGCAGTTTATATCAGGGACCGGGAAACACCATATATTTT
CASSLYQGPGNTIYF
>-|few|TRBV7-8|TRBJ2-5
TGTGCCAGCAGCCCCGGGGGATCAGAGACCCAGTACTTC
CASSPGGSETQYF
>-|few|TRBV11-2|TRBJ1-2
TGTGCCAGCAGCTTAACTGGGACGGACTATGGCTACACCTTC
CASSLTGTDYGYTF
>TRBD1|many|TRBV12-3/TRBV12-4|TRBJ2-1
TGTGCCAGCACCGAATACCGGGACAGGGTTCGCAGTGAGCAGTTCTTC
CASTEYRDRVRSEQFF
>-|few|TRBV12-3/TRBV12-4|TRBJ2-3
TGTGCCAGCAGGGAATCGACTAGATTCACAGATACGCAGTATTTT
CASRESTRFTDTQYF
>-|many|TRBV7-3|TRBJ2-6
TGTGCCAGCAGCGCCTCGAGGACTGGGATCTCTGGGGCCAACGTCCTGACTTTC
CASSASRTGISGANVLTF
>-|few|TRBV6-8|TRBJ1-5
TGTGCCAGCAGTGACAGGAGCCCTTATCAGCCCCAGCATTTT
CASSDRSPYQPQHF
>-|-|TRBV28|TRBJ2-3
TGTGCCAGCAGTTACCCCAGGGGGCTAGCGGGGATCACAGATACGCAGTATTTT
CASSYPRGLAGITDTQYF
>-|-|TRBV6-8|TRBJ2-7
TGTGCCAGCAGCTACGGTGTTACAGCCTACGAGCAGTACTTC
CASSYGVTAYEQYF
>-|few|TRBV7-6|TRBJ1-1
TGTGCCAGCAGCTTATCGGTGGCAGGGGTTGGCACTGAAGCTTTCTTT
CASSLSVAGVGTEAFF